The T cell receptor (beta chain) described here comes from a study of read filtering for tumor transcriptome and immune sequencing. General study findings and limits: Dropping single-read clonotypes raised IR-seq and RNA-seq shared-clonotype correlation. Even smaller IR-seq throughput identified most shared clonotypes.

From 350 to 500 ng of RNA, a library with molecular barcoded alpha/delta and beta/gamma adaptors was made. TCRdb re-derived calls from the reads in MiXCR, one entry per CDR3 protein. The sample shows 15,000 or so distinct CDR3 sequences, roughly 20% of them seen only once. This clonotype occurred many times. Its specificity is not known. This receptor was identified in a donor over 35 with multiple myeloma. Sequences were obtained from a population of CD138-negative cells sorted from bone marrow.

CDR3 residues: CATSTDRGTTGELFF. The CDR3 DNA follows: TGTGCCACCTCGACCGACAGGGGAACAACCGGGGAGCTGTTTTTT. This chain uses TRBV12-3 or TRBV12-4 with TRBJ2-2; 8 nucleotides align to TRBD1. Losses at the gene ends were 10 bases for V and 5 bases for J; bases not matched to a gene: 12. The CDR3 runs to 15 residues.